A single sample is the source of the 17 T cell receptor beta chains below, sequenced in a study of T cell repertoires in cytomegalovirus infection. MiXCR, run by TCRdb on the reads, gives a single entry per CDR3 protein. The repertoire holds a few hundred thousand distinct CDR3 sequences, with about 44% as singletons. These receptors' antigens are unknown. The material sequenced was cultured PBMCs, taken from culture after CMV antigen stimulation. These receptors originate from a human donor in good health (CMV status not recorded). Some clones in this sample may be carry-over from other donors' samples.

In its sample, this clonotype was seen a few times. The rearrangement links TRBV6-1 to TRBJ1-6, with 7 bases fitting TRBD1. V lost 0 bases to trimming and J lost 3 bases; unmatched junction nucleotides: 2. The germline V gene encodes CDR1 MNHNS and CDR2 SASEGT. The CDR3 contains 16 residues. CDR3 coding DNA: TGTGCCAGCAGTGAAGCCGGGACAGTCTATAATTCACCCCTCCACTTT. Translating it yields CASSEAGTVYNSPLHF.

The V gene is TRBV4-3, the J gene TRBJ1-6; D is uncertain. CDR1 and CDR2 from the germline V gene are LGHNA and YSLEER. The CDR3 runs to 16 residues. V lost 0 bases and J 0 bases, leaving 6 bases between the germline ends. The CDR3 loop is CASSQERSSYNSPLHF. The DNA for the CDR3 is TGCGCCAGCAGCCAAGAACGGAGCTCCTATAATTCACCCCTCCACTTT.

This clonotype was detected once. The V gene is TRBV7-2, the J gene TRBJ2-5; D not resolved. Germline lookup yields CDR1 SGHTA and CDR2 FQGNSA. V lost 5 bases and J 2 bases, leaving 15 bases between the germline ends. The CDR3 is 15 residues long. CDR3 bases: TGTGCCAGCAGCCCCACTGGGTGGCTACAAGAGACCCAGTACTTC. Translating it yields CASSPTGWLQETQYF.

The V and J genes are TRBV7-8 and TRBJ2-1; D is perhaps TRBD2 (5 bases). The V and J ends lost 3 bases and 10 bases respectively, with 16 bases between them. There are 14 residues in the CDR3. Germline V gene data show CDR1 as SGHVS and CDR2 as FQNEAQ. DNA for the CDR3: TGTGCCAGCAGCTTCAAGAGAGGGTTGTGGGAGCAGTTCTTC. The encoded protein is CASSFKRGLWEQFF.

The chain joins TRBV5-1 to TRBJ1-1; TRBD1 might be the D (5 bases). V lost 0 bases and J lost 3, with 9 bases in between. Germline CDR1 reads SGHRS; CDR2 reads YFSETQ. This CDR3 contains 14 residues. CDR3: CASSLGREDTEAFF. The CDR3 nucleotides are TGCGCCAGCAGCTTGGGCAGGGAGGACACTGAAGCTTTCTTT.

This chain connects TRBV6-6 to TRBJ1-2, with D possibly TRBD1 on 6 matching bases. Trimming removed 6 bases at V and 7 bases at J, with 18 bases between. The germline V gene encodes CDR1 MNHNY and CDR2 SVGAGI (reference sequence). The CDR3 is made up of 14 amino acids. CDR3 nucleotide sequence: TGTGCCAGCAGCAGAACAGGGACGCTAATTGGCTACACCTTC. Translated, it gives CASSRTGTLIGYTF.

This clonotype was seen more than once but under ten times. V gene TRBV7-2 combines with J gene TRBJ2-7; the D is unclear. This CDR3 spans 17 amino acids. Germline values: CDR1 SGHTA, CDR2 FQGNSA. V was clipped by 5 bases and J by 4 bases, with 24 bases between them. The CDR3 spells CASSPQTTVGVPYEQYF. In nucleotides, the CDR3 is TGTGCCAGCAGCCCGCAAACAACGGTTGGAGTCCCTTACGAGCAGTACTTC.

This clonotype was counted ten times or more. The V and J genes are TRBV7-2 and TRBJ2-7; 7 bases agree with TRBD1. The CDR3 consists of 14 residues. The junction had 8 bases not matched to a gene; V was cut back by 5 bases and J by 4 bases. Germline V lookup: CDR1 SGHTA, CDR2 FQGNSA. The CDR3 sequence is CASSRRGFRYEQYF. The CDR3 coding sequence is TGTGCCAGCAGCCGCAGGGGGTTCCGTTACGAGCAGTACTTC.

This chain joins TRBV6-5 and TRBJ1-2; 7 bases are a match to TRBD1. The CDR3 length is 13 residues. J lost 3 bases, V lost 4 bases, and 2 bases had no gene match. Germline V lookup: CDR1 MNHEY, CDR2 SVGAGI. CDR3: CASSWDSYYGYTF. The CDR3 DNA is TGTGCCAGCAGTTGGGACAGCTACTATGGCTACACCTTC.

The V and J genes are TRBV10-3 and TRBJ1-1; 7 bases map to TRBD1. V shed 5 bases and J 10 bases; nucleotides not matched to a gene: 10. Germline V gene data show CDR1 as ENHRY and CDR2 as SYGVKD. This CDR3 contains 13 residues. CDR3 protein: CAISFGTAGGAFF. For the CDR3, the DNA is TGTGCCATCAGTTTCGGGACAGCCGGGGGAGCTTTCTTT.

The rearrangement uses TRBV6-2 or TRBV6-3 and TRBJ2-1; 8 nucleotides match TRBD2. The CDR3 is 15 amino acids. J lost 1 base, V lost 6 bases, and 5 bases had no gene match. Germline-derived CDR1 and CDR2 are MNHEY and SVGEGT. The CDR3 DNA reads TGTGCCAGCAGCGGGGGGGGGGTATCCTACAATGAGCAGTTCTTC. Translating gives CASSGGGVSYNEQFF.

This clonotype was counted at least ten times. J is TRBJ2-5 and V is TRBV7-2; D may be TRBD2 (6 bases). Between the trimmed V and J ends, which lost 5 bases and 1 base, there was a span of 8 bases. This CDR3 spans 13 amino acids. The V gene's germline CDR1 is SGHTA and CDR2 FQGNSA. Here the CDR3 reads CASSRGLQETQYF. DNA of the CDR3: TGTGCCAGCAGCCGGGGACTCCAAGAGACCCAGTACTTC.

The V and J genes are TRBV29-1 and TRBJ1-4; unclear D gene. Germline V gene data show CDR1 as SQVTM and CDR2 as ANQGSEA. This CDR3 spans 12 amino acids. The germline V and J ends were trimmed by 6 bases and 6 bases, with 11 bases remaining between them. The CDR3 sequence is CSVVGRDEKLFF. The CDR3 nucleotides read TGCAGCGTGGTCGGGAGGGATGAAAAACTGTTTTTT.

The chain links TRBV28 to TRBJ2-1, with 7 positions matching TRBD1. Germline V gene lookup returns CDR1 MDHEN and CDR2 SYDVKM. The V segment lost 5 bases and the J segment 5 bases; nucleotides outside the gene matches: 12. The CDR3 spans 16 residues. CDR3 amino acids: CASSPHRGSVHNEQFF. Written as DNA, the CDR3 is TGTGCCAGCAGTCCACACAGGGGCAGTGTCCACAATGAGCAGTTCTTC. Drawing the rest from reference TRBV28 and TRBJ2-1, the complete variable domain is DVKVTQSSRYLVKRTGEKVFLECVQDMDHENMFWYRQDPGLGLRLIYFSYDVKMKEKGDIPEGYSVSREKKERFSLILESASTNQTSMYLCASSPHRGSVHNEQFFGPGTRLTVL.

This clonotype was recorded a few times. The rearrangement joins TRBV11-3 to TRBJ2-1; a weak D match, TRBD2 (6 bases). Germline V gene data show CDR1 as SGHNT and CDR2 as YENEEA. V lost 3 bases to trimming and J lost 7 bases, with 16 bases between them. CDR3 size: 15 residues. The CDR3 loop is CASSFDGGPLNEQFF. The CDR3 nucleotides read TGTGCCAGCAGCTTTGACGGGGGACCCCTAAATGAGCAGTTCTTC.

The rearrangement joins TRBV12-3 or TRBV12-4 to TRBJ1-2; D remains unclear. There are 12 residues in the CDR3. The germline V and J ends were trimmed by 3 bases and 7 bases, with 9 bases remaining between them. The CDR3 nucleotides read TGTGCCAGCAGTTTGGAGTCGCGTGGCTACACCTTC. Translated, it gives CASSLESRGYTF.

This chain links TRBV7-8 with TRBJ2-7, with 8 bases lining up with TRBD1. J was trimmed by 5 bases and V by 5 bases; bases with no gene match: 11. Germline lookup yields CDR1 SGHVS and CDR2 FQNEAQ. This CDR3 spans 15 amino acids. CDR3 residues: CASSARGQRRDEQYF. Written as DNA, the CDR3 is TGTGCCAGCAGCGCCAGGGGGCAGCGCAGGGACGAGCAGTACTTC.